Listed below are T cell receptor beta chains from one sample, sequenced in a study of T-cell reconstitution after alpha-beta-depleted transplantation in children. Using its own MiXCR run on the PCR reads, TCRdb lists one record per CDR3 protein. This table has around 700,000 distinct CDR3 sequences, around 13% appearing once. The input for sequencing was PBMCs, taken before TCRalphabeta/CD19-depleted stem cell transplant. The receptors here all came from a girl aged 2 to 9 with congenital amegakaryocytic thrombocytopenia, due to receive a stem cell transplant. Each CDR3 is given with its conserved first and last residue. The order of the fields is D gene, V gene, J gene, clone size, CDR3 protein, CDR3 DNA. The D gene is left open where the match is weak. A row's size may be missing; if present it is once, few, many or a size class.

d_call: .; v_call: TRBV3-1; j_call: TRBJ2-1; clone_size: .; cdr3_aa: CASSQESRIEQFF; cdr3_nt: TGTGCCAGCAGTCAAGAGTCTAGAATTGAGCAGTTCTTC
d_call: .; v_call: TRBV20-1; j_call: TRBJ2-7; clone_size: .; cdr3_aa: CSASSSYSYEQYF; cdr3_nt: TGCAGTGCTAGCTCCAGTTACTCCTACGAGCAGTACTTC
d_call: .; v_call: TRBV19; j_call: TRBJ1-5; clone_size: few; cdr3_aa: CASSIATGGVGNQPQHF; cdr3_nt: TGTGCCAGTAGTATAGCGACAGGAGGGGTTGGCAATCAGCCCCAGCATTTT
d_call: TRBD2; v_call: TRBV20-1; j_call: TRBJ2-1; clone_size: .; cdr3_aa: CSARAGLAGAAYNEQFF; cdr3_nt: TGCAGTGCTAGAGCGGGACTAGCGGGAGCAGCCTACAATGAGCAGTTCTTC
d_call: TRBD2; v_call: TRBV5-1; j_call: TRBJ2-3; clone_size: many; cdr3_aa: CASSLVLAGVTDTQYF; cdr3_nt: TGCGCCAGCAGCTTGGTGCTAGCGGGAGTTACAGATACGCAGTATTTT
d_call: TRBD2; v_call: TRBV20-1; j_call: TRBJ2-7; clone_size: .; cdr3_aa: CSVPGLAGFYEQYF; cdr3_nt: TGCAGTGTTCCGGGACTAGCGGGATTCTACGAGCAGTACTTC
d_call: .; v_call: TRBV12-3/TRBV12-4; j_call: TRBJ1-2; clone_size: many; cdr3_aa: CASSYIQGAGYTF; cdr3_nt: TGTGCCAGCAGTTACATACAGGGAGCTGGCTACACCTTC
d_call: .; v_call: TRBV12-3/TRBV12-4; j_call: TRBJ2-1; clone_size: many; cdr3_aa: CASSLSLGRNEQFF; cdr3_nt: TGTGCCAGCAGTTTAAGTCTCGGGCGTAATGAGCAGTTCTTC
d_call: .; v_call: TRBV28; j_call: TRBJ2-1; clone_size: many; cdr3_aa: CASSSIGPSYNEQFF; cdr3_nt: TGTGCCAGCAGTTCTATCGGGCCGTCCTACAATGAGCAGTTCTTC
d_call: .; v_call: TRBV20-1; j_call: TRBJ2-7; clone_size: many; cdr3_aa: CSARDRWDNPYEQYF; cdr3_nt: TGCAGTGCTAGAGACCGATGGGACAATCCCTACGAGCAGTACTTC
d_call: .; v_call: TRBV6-5; j_call: TRBJ2-7; clone_size: many; cdr3_aa: CASSYIFRGMNEQYF; cdr3_nt: TGTGCCAGCAGTTACATATTTCGGGGGATGAACGAGCAGTACTTC
d_call: TRBD2; v_call: TRBV7-2; j_call: TRBJ2-1; clone_size: few; cdr3_aa: CASSLAGTSIYNEQFF; cdr3_nt: TGTGCCAGCAGCTTAGCGGGGACTAGCATTTACAATGAGCAGTTCTTC
d_call: .; v_call: TRBV7-2; j_call: TRBJ2-3; clone_size: .; cdr3_aa: CASSLEGPWGADTQYF; cdr3_nt: TGTGCCAGCAGCTTAGAAGGGCCCTGGGGGGCAGATACGCAGTATTTT
d_call: .; v_call: TRBV2; j_call: TRBJ2-1; clone_size: few; cdr3_aa: CASRGPGLYNEQFF; cdr3_nt: TGTGCCAGCAGAGGACCCGGACTTTACAATGAGCAGTTCTTC
d_call: TRBD2; v_call: TRBV7-9; j_call: TRBJ2-1; clone_size: .; cdr3_aa: CASSKGLAEEQFF; cdr3_nt: TGTGCCAGCAGCAAAGGACTAGCGGAAGAGCAGTTCTTC
d_call: .; v_call: TRBV10-3; j_call: TRBJ2-3; clone_size: many; cdr3_aa: CATQAGDTQYF; cdr3_nt: TGTGCCACCCAAGCGGGAGATACGCAGTATTTT
d_call: .; v_call: TRBV12-3/TRBV12-4; j_call: TRBJ2-7; clone_size: many; cdr3_aa: CASSWTPYEQYF; cdr3_nt: TGTGCCAGCAGTTGGACACCTTACGAGCAGTACTTC
d_call: .; v_call: TRBV20-1; j_call: TRBJ2-1; clone_size: few; cdr3_aa: CSAETRYLNEQFF; cdr3_nt: TGCAGTGCTGAGACTAGATATCTCAATGAGCAGTTCTTC
d_call: .; v_call: TRBV6-1; j_call: TRBJ2-2; clone_size: many; cdr3_aa: CASSATLGTGELFF; cdr3_nt: TGTGCCAGCAGTGCCACCCTGGGGACCGGGGAGCTGTTTTTT
d_call: .; v_call: TRBV20-1; j_call: TRBJ2-5; clone_size: many; cdr3_aa: CSAIPSETETQYF; cdr3_nt: TGCAGTGCTATTCCTAGCGAAACAGAGACCCAGTACTTC
d_call: .; v_call: TRBV5-1; j_call: TRBJ2-5; clone_size: .; cdr3_aa: CASSLSVTQETQYF; cdr3_nt: TGCGCCAGCAGCTTATCAGTAACCCAAGAGACCCAGTACTTC
d_call: TRBD2; v_call: TRBV7-6; j_call: TRBJ2-7; clone_size: .; cdr3_aa: CASSFLSGGDYEQYF; cdr3_nt: TGTGCCAGCAGCTTCCTAAGCGGGGGAGACTACGAGCAGTACTTC
d_call: .; v_call: TRBV12-3/TRBV12-4; j_call: TRBJ1-6; clone_size: .; cdr3_aa: CASSYGFSPLHF; cdr3_nt: TGTGCCAGCAGTTACGGGTTTTCACCCCTCCACTTT
d_call: TRBD1; v_call: TRBV4-1; j_call: TRBJ2-3; clone_size: many; cdr3_aa: CASSQDFPGQAPDTQYF; cdr3_nt: TGCGCCAGCAGCCAAGACTTTCCGGGACAGGCCCCGGATACGCAGTATTTT
d_call: .; v_call: TRBV20-1; j_call: TRBJ2-5; clone_size: many; cdr3_aa: CSASSQGKETQYF; cdr3_nt: TGCAGTGCTAGTAGTCAGGGAAAAGAGACCCAGTACTTC
d_call: .; v_call: TRBV7-8; j_call: TRBJ1-1; clone_size: many; cdr3_aa: CASSLVGMNTEAFF; cdr3_nt: TGTGCCAGCAGCTTAGTGGGCATGAACACTGAAGCTTTCTTT
d_call: .; v_call: TRBV5-1; j_call: TRBJ1-4; clone_size: many; cdr3_aa: CASSLESNEKLFF; cdr3_nt: TGCGCCAGCAGCTTGGAGTCTAATGAAAAACTGTTTTTT
d_call: .; v_call: TRBV28; j_call: TRBJ2-7; clone_size: many; cdr3_aa: CASSFGRGGDEQYF; cdr3_nt: TGTGCCAGCAGTTTCGGCAGGGGCGGCGACGAGCAGTACTTC
d_call: .; v_call: TRBV20-1; j_call: TRBJ1-2; clone_size: many; cdr3_aa: CSASGGAYYGYTF; cdr3_nt: TGCAGTGCTAGCGGTGGGGCCTACTATGGCTACACCTTC
d_call: TRBD2; v_call: TRBV4-1; j_call: TRBJ2-2; clone_size: many; cdr3_aa: CASSLMPGLAGQVGELFF; cdr3_nt: TGCGCCAGCAGCCTGATGCCGGGACTAGCGGGACAAGTAGGGGAGCTGTTTTTT
d_call: TRBD2; v_call: TRBV5-1; j_call: TRBJ2-5; clone_size: once; cdr3_aa: CASSAGAMGLAEETQYF; cdr3_nt: TGCGCCAGCAGCGCAGGCGCTATGGGACTAGCGGAAGAGACCCAGTACTTC